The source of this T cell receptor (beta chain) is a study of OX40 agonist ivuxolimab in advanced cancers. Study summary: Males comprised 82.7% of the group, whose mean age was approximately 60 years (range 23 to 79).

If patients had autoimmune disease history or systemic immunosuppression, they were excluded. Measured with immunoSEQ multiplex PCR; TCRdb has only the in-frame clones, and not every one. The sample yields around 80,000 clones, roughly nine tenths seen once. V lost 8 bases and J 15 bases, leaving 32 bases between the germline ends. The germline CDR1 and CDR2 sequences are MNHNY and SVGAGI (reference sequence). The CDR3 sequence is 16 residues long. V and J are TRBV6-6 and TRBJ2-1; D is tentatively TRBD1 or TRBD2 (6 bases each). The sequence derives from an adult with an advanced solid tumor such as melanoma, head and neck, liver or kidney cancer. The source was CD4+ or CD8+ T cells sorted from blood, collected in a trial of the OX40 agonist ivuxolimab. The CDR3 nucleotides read TGTGCCAGCGATATGGGCAGGGGCGGGGCTAGCCTAGCCCGGTTCTTC. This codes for CASDMGRGGASLARFF.